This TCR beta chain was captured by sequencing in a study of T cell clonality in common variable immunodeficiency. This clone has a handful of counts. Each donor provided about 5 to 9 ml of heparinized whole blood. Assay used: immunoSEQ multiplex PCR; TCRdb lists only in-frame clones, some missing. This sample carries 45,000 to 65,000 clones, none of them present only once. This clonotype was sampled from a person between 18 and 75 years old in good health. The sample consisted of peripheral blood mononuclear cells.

CDR3 DNA (partial): TGCGCCAGCAGGTCAACTAGCGGGGGTTACAATGAG. Translated, it gives CASRSTSGGYNE. The entire CDR3 reads CASRSTSGGYNEQFF. The rearrangement uses TRBV10-2 and TRBJ2-1; 11 positions match TRBD2. Read sequence stops 3 residues before the CDR3 end, and the germline J gene provides the missing end. The length of the CDR3 is 15 residues. The trim removed 6 bases at V and 4 bases at J, leaving 5 bases unmatched. CDR1 and CDR2 (germline): WSHSY, SAAADI.